Detailed here is one TCR beta chain. MiXCR, run by TCRdb on the 5' RACE reads, gives a single entry per CDR3 protein. Of some 100,000 distinct CDR3 sequences detected, 15% to 20% appear once; the ten largest clones hold 6.2%. These data come from a study of T cells of healthy individuals. Germline CDR1 and CDR2: SGHRS and YFSETQ. The CDR3 has 15 amino acids. Trimming shortened V by 0 bases and J by 0 bases, and 7 bases separated the two germline ends. The source of this sequence is a human donor in good health. The chain recombines TRBV5-1 with TRBJ2-1; no clear D. CDR3 protein: CASSLVRSSYNEQFF. The DNA for the CDR3 is TGCGCCAGCAGCTTGGTGCGGAGCTCCTACAATGAGCAGTTCTTC.